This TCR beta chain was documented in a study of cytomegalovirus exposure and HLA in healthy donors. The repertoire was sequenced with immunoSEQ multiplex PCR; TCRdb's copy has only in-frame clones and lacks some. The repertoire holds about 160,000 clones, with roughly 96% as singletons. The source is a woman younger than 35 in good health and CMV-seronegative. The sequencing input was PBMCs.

DNA for the CDR3: TGCGCCAGCAGCCTGACTAGCGGGGGGGCCCGGGATGAGCAGTTCTTC. Amino acids: CASSLTSGGARDEQFF. The chain uses TRBV5-1 and TRBJ2-1; 14 bases match TRBD2. The trim removed 4 bases at V and 8 bases at J, leaving 8 bases unmatched. CDR1 SGHRS and CDR2 YFSETQ come from the germline V gene. The CDR3 consists of 16 residues.